This TCR beta chain appears in the sequencing data of a study of T-cell reconstitution after alpha-beta-depleted transplantation in children. Whole-study results and caveats: There were some patients whose high TCRbeta diversity at day 60 came from surviving recipient T cells and thymic progenitors. Newly produced T cells mostly accounted for T-cell counts and diversity one year post-transplant. The study reportedly traced alpha-beta T cells about two months after transplant to several hundred expanded graft clones.

The CDR3 consists of 14 residues. V lost 3 bases and J 1 base, leaving 9 bases between the germline ends. Germline lookup yields CDR1 LNHDA and CDR2 SQIVND (reference sequence). This clonotype has just a few counts. Its antigen remains unknown. TCRbeta library construction was performed incorporating unique molecular identifiers. TCRdb ran MiXCR on the PCR reads and lists one entry per CDR3 protein. The table lists almost 500,000 distinct CDR3 sequences, over 9.5% of them singletons. The rearrangement uses TRBV19 and TRBJ1-2; a possible D gene is TRBD1 (6 bases). This clonotype was obtained from a child aged 2-15 years with inherited bone marrow failure, due to receive a stem cell transplant. Sequences were derived from PBMCs, sampled before TCRalphabeta/CD19-depleted stem cell transplant. CDR3 in DNA: TGTGCCAGTAGTATCCCGGGACATAACTATGGCTACACCTTC. It is translated as CASSIPGHNYGYTF. The variable domain in full, with the rest retrieved from reference TRBV19 and TRBJ1-2, is DGGITQSPKYLFRKEGQNVTLSCEQNLNHDAMYWYRQDPGQGLRLIYYSQIVNDFQKGDIAEGYSVSREKKESFPLTVTSAQKNPTAFYLCASSIPGHNYGYTFGSGTRLTVV.